This T cell receptor (beta chain) was found in a study of cytomegalovirus exposure and HLA in healthy donors. Broader study findings: Most TCR beta V segments were productive about 87% or about 30% of the time in an earlier analysis.

The PCR used 60 Vbeta and 13 Jbeta primers. TCRdb's copy holds only in-frame clones and misses some; the assay was immunoSEQ multiplex PCR. The sample has about 85,000 clones; around 80% are singletons. A note on this clone: Its specificity is not known.

CDR3 size: 16 residues. In germline, CDR1 is SGDLS, CDR2 YYNGEE. With 3 bases removed from V and 2 bases from J, the gap between germline ends came to 12 bases. The specimen sequenced was PBMCs. This sequence joins TRBV9 and TRBJ2-6; no clear D gene. The TCR sequence derives from a woman between 45 and 65 years old in good health and CMV-seropositive. The CDR3: CASSATPTAGANVLTF. CDR3 nucleotide sequence: TGTGCCAGCAGCGCTACCCCCACGGCTGGGGCCAACGTCCTGACTTTC. The whole variable domain, remainder taken from reference TRBV9 and TRBJ2-6, is DSGVTQTPKHLITATGQRVTLRCSPRSGDLSVYWYQQSLDQGLQFLIQYYNGEERAKGNILERFSAQQFPDLHSELNLSSLELGDSALYFCASSATPTAGANVLTFGAGSRLTVL.